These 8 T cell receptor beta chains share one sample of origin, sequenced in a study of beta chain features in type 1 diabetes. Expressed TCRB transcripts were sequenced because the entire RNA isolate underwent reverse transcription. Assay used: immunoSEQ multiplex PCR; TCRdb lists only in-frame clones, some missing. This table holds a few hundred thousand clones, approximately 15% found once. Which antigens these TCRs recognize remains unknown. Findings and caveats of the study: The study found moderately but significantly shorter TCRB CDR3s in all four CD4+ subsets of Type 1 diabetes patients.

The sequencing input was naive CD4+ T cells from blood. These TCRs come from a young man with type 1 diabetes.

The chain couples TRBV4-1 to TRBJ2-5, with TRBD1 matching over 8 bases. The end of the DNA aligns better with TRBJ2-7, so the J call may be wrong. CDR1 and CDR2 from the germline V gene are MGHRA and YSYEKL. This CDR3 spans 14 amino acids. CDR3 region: CASSHPGTGYEQYF. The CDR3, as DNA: TGCGCCAGCAGCCATCCCGGGACAGGCTACGAGCAGTACTTC.

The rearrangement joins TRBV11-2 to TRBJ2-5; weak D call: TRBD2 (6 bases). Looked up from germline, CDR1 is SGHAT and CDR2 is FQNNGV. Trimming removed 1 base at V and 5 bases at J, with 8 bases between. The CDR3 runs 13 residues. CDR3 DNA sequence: TGTGCCAGCAGCTTAGGCGGGAAGGAGACCCAGTACTTC. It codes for CASSLGGKETQYF.

CDR3 sequence reads: CASSKTGGRYEQYF. The CDR3 DNA is TGTGCCAGCAGCAAGACAGGGGGCAGATACGAGCAGTACTTC. The chain has TRBV11-2 and TRBJ2-7; TRBD1 matches 10 bases. The J segment lost 4 bases and the V segment lost 5 bases, leaving 5 bases of the junction unmatched. From germline, CDR1 is SGHAT and CDR2 FQNNGV. This CDR3 has 14 amino acids.

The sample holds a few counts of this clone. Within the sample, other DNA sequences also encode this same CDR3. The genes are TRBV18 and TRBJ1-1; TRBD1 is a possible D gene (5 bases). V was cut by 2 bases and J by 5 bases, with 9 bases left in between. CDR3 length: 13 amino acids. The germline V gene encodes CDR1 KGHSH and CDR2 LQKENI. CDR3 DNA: TGTGCCAGCTCACCAGGGCAGGGTACTGAAGCTTTCTTT. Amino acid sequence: CASSPGQGTEAFF.

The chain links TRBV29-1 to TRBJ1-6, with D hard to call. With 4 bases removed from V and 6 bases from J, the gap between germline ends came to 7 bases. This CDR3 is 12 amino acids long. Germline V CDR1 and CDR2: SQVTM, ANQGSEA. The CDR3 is CSVADTNSPLHF. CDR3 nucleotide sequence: TGCAGCGTTGCCGACACTAATTCACCCCTCCACTTT.

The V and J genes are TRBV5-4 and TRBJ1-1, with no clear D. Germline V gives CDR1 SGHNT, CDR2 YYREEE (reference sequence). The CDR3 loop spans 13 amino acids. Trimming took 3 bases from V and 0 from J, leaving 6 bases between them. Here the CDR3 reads CASSSQVNTEAFF. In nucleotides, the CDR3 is TGTGCCAGCAGCTCCCAGGTGAACACTGAAGCTTTCTTT.

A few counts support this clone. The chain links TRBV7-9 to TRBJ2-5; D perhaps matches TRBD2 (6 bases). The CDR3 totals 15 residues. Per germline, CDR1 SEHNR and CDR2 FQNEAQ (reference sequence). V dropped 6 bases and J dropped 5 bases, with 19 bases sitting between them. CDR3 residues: CASRLRGREMETQYF. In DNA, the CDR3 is TGTGCCAGCAGGCTTAGGGGACGGGAGATGGAGACCCAGTACTTC. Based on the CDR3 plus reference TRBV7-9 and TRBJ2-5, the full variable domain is DTGVSQNPRHKITKRGQNVTFRCDPISEHNRLYWYRQTLGQGPEFLTYFQNEAQLEKSRLLSDRFSAERPKGSFSTLEIQRTEQGDSAMYLCASRLRGREMETQYFGPGTRLLVL.

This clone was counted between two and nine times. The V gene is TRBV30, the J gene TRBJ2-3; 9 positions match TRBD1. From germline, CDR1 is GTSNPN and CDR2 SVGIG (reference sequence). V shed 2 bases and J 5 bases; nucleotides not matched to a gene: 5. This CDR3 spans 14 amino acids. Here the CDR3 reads CAWSPGTGKDTQYF. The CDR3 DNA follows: TGTGCCTGGAGTCCCGGGACAGGGAAAGATACGCAGTATTTT.